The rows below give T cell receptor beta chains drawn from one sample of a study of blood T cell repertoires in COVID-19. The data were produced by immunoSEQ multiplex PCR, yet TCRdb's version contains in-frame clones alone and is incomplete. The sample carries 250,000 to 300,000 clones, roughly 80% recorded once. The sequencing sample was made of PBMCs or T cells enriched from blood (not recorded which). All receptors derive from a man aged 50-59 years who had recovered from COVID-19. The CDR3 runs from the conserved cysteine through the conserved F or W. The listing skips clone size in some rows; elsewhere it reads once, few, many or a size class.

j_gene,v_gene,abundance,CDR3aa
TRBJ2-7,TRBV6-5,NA,CASSLDRYVYEQYF
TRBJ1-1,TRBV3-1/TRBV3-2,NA,CASSLRGQIMNTEAFF
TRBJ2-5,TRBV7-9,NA,CASSLRTGAQETQYF
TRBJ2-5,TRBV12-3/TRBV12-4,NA,CASKERKETQYF
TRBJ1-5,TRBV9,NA,CASSVDQGSNQPQHF
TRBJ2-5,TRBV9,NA,CASSPRDRGGETQYF
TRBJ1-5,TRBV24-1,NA,CATSADSRPQHF
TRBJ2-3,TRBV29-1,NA,CSVSRTASDTQYF
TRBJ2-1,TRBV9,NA,CASSVDGQGYNEQFF
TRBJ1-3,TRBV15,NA,CATSRGPVGTGGNTIYF
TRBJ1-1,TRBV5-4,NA,CASSSAWGDTEAFF
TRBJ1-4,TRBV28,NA,CASIRGGVGPREEKLFF
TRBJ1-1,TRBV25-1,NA,CASSDTGRTEAFF
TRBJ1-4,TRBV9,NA,CASSVGGAPGEKLFF
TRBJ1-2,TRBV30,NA,CACSTGLNYGYTF
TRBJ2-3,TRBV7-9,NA,CASSLGLSDTDTQYF
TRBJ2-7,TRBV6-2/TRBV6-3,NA,CASSYTPRGYEQYF
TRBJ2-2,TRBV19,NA,CASSAGWNTGELFF
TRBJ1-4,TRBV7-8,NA,CATLGRGVEKLFF
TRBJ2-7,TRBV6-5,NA,CASRSGTSGTYEQYF
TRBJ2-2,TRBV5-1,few,CASSLPGVRTGELFF
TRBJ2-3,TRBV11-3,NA,CASSSGQGIDTQYF
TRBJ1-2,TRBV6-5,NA,CASSYTQGLYGYTF
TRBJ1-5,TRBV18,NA,CASSPPNSGQGYQPQHF
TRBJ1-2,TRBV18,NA,CASSLLGGTEGYTF
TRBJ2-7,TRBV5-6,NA,CASSLSGGGYEQYF
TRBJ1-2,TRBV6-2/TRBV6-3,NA,CASSYENLNGYTF
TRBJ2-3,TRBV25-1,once,CASSLPRGITDTQYF
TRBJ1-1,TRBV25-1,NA,CATTGLGNTEAFF
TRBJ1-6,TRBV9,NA,CASSPPGSSYNSPLHF
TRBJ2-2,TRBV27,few,CASSLLGLAGYGELFF
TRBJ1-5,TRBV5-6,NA,CASSSTFDRGKTSNQPQHF
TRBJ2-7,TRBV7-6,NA,CASSLVVAGGSALDEQYF
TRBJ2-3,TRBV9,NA,CASSATGTSGRGTDTQYF
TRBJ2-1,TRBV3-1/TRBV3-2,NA,CASSRTLLAGEYNEQFF
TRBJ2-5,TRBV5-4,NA,CASSLGAGEFQETQYF
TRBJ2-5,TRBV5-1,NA,CASSFAGVGETQYF
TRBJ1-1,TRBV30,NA,CAWSWGRTEAFF
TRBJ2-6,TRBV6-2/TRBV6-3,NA,CASSTYPGANVLTF
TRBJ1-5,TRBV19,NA,CASSSVERVSNQPQHF
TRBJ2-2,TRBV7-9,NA,CASSLQGNTGELFF
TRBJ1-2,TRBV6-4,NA,CASSDSPGRGYTF
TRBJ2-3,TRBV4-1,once,CASSLGTSGVEGTQYF
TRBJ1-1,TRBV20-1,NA,CSARQVPEAFF
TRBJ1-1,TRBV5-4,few,CASNGGHAAEAFF
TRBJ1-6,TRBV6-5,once,CASSPRDRVNSPLHF
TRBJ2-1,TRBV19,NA,CASRGGWTTAYNEQFF
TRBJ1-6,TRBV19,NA,CASSIGDRVLTPLHF
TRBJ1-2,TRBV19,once,CASSKTAKANYGYTF
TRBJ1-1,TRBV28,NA,CASSLTTFIEAFF
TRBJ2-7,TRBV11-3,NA,CASSLGGQFRKNYEQYF
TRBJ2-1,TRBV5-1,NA,CASSRTSANNEQFF
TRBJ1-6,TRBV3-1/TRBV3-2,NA,CASSQTGAVYSPLHF
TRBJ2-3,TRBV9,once,CASSVVAGGRTDTQYF
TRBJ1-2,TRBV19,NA,CASSIGQFNYGYTF
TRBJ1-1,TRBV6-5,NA,CASTTDRFETEAFF
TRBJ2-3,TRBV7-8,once,CASFRPGAVDTQYF
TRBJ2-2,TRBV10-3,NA,CAIRAGTGELFF
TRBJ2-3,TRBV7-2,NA,CASSFRPSGVSSDTQYF
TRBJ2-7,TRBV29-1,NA,CSVVKGTRNNEQYF